The 6 T cell receptor beta chains in this list originate from one sample, sequenced in a study of type 1 regulatory T cells. The antigens of these receptors remain unknown. TCRdb re-analysed the reads in MiXCR, keeping a single row per CDR3 protein. Altogether about 65,000 distinct CDR3 sequences are present, roughly 49% being singletons, with the ten largest covering roughly 2.2%. Sequenced sample: cultured non-Tr1 T cells, either the whole culture or a sorted T cell fraction (not recorded which). Receptors originate from a human donor in good health.

The chain carries TRBV12-5 and TRBJ1-1; D gene uncertain. The CDR3 totals 12 residues. The V end lost 1 base, the J end lost 8 bases, and 8 bases lay between the germline ends. Germline lookup yields CDR1 LGHNT and CDR2 FRNRAP. CDR3 sequence: CASGLETTEAFF. CDR3 bases: TGTGCTAGTGGTTTGGAGACGACGGAAGCTTTCTTT.

This clonotype was counted between two and nine times. The J gene is TRBJ1-2, the V gene TRBV20-1; 8 bases map to TRBD1. V dropped 0 bases and J dropped 7; count of bases not matched to a gene: 10. The CDR3 consists of 15 residues. Germline lookup yields CDR1 DFQATT and CDR2 SNEGSKA (reference sequence). CDR3 DNA: TGCAGTGCTAGAGACCAAGGGACAGGCGTATTTGGCTACACCTTC. Translating gives CSARDQGTGVFGYTF.

The chain couples TRBV18 to TRBJ1-3; D possibly corresponds to TRBD1 (5 bases). The germline V and J ends were trimmed by 2 bases and 7 bases, with 12 bases remaining between them. The germline V gene encodes CDR1 KGHSH and CDR2 LQKENI. CDR3 length: 14 amino acids. CDR3 loop: CASSPSQGANTIYF. In nucleotides, the CDR3 is TGTGCCAGCTCACCATCGCAGGGTGCGAACACCATATATTTT.

The rearrangement uses TRBV5-1 and TRBJ2-5; TRBD2 is a possible D gene (5 bases). The CDR3 covers 15 residues. Deletions cut 0 bases from V and 2 bases from J, with 11 bases between. Germline CDR1 SGHRS, CDR2 YFSETQ. CDR3 DNA: TGCGCCAGCAGCTTGGAACGGAGGATACAAGAGACCCAGTACTTC. It specifies CASSLERRIQETQYF.

This clonotype was found once. This sequence joins TRBV12-3 or TRBV12-4 and TRBJ2-2; maybe TRBD1 (6 bases). The V and J ends lost 2 bases and 2 bases respectively, with 9 bases between them. The CDR3 has 15 residues. The CDR3 DNA follows: TGTGCCAGCAGTTTACACAGGGTAAACACCGGGGAGCTGTTTTTT. It yields the protein CASSLHRVNTGELFF.

This clonotype has more than one count but fewer than ten. The V call is TRBV2, the J call TRBJ2-7; D gene ambiguous. The CDR3 consists of 12 residues. Trimming took off 7 bases at V and 5 bases at J, with 12 bases between the two ends. CDR1 SNHLY and CDR2 FYNNEI come from the germline V gene. CDR3 DNA sequence: TGTGCCAGCACCTTCAGTAGAAACGAGCAGTACTTC. It codes for CASTFSRNEQYF.